What follows describes a single T cell receptor (beta chain). What it binds is unknown. CDR1 and CDR2 from the germline V gene are SNHLY and FYNNEI. V lost 11 bases and J lost 3; bases outside the gene matches: 5. This CDR3 has 13 residues. This entry is derived from a study of T cells in Graves' hyperthyroidism and ophthalmopathy. Whole-study findings and limits: Patients with ophthalmopathy were separated from those with stable hyperthyroidism by a 13 V-J model. Blood also carried most thyroid clonotypes expanded above 0.001. The model made its ophthalmopathy prediction, and onset followed a median around 6.5 months later.

TCR beta CDR3 regions were amplified from RNA. The study used the HTBI primer set for a first-round RT-PCR of the TCR CDR3. TCRdb reanalysed the multiplex PCR reads using MiXCR and keeps one entry per CDR3 protein. The sample has 200,000 to 300,000 distinct CDR3 sequences; 24% are singletons. Exclusion followed for patients with uncontrolled infection, other autoimmune disease, pregnancy or lactation. Sequencing input: blood. The receptor comes from a woman in her thirties or forties with Graves' ophthalmopathy. This chain links TRBV2 with TRBJ2-5; 11 nucleotides match TRBD2. The chain's CDR3 is CAGLLAGEETQYF. The CDR3, as DNA: TGTGCCGGACTACTAGCGGGGGAAGAGACCCAGTACTTC.